Given below is one T cell receptor beta chain in context. The antigen remains unidentified. These data are taken from a study of cytomegalovirus exposure and HLA in healthy donors. For the study at large: Unique TCRs from HLA-typed donors, about 85 million of them, were held in an early data release. Study-wide results and caveats: Among the most significant clusters, several appeared linked to common viral pathogens in a later analysis.

Both 60 Vbeta primers and 13 Jbeta primers went into the PCR. The table came from immunoSEQ multiplex PCR; TCRdb's copy has only in-frame clones and leaves some out. The sample has 150,000 or so clones, around 79% seen once. The CDR3 is 16 amino acids. Trimming cost V 4 bases and J 3 bases, with 16 bases left between them. Germline loops: CDR1 SEHNR, CDR2 FQNEAQ (reference sequence). This clonotype was obtained from a man in his thirties or forties in good health and CMV-seropositive. The sequenced material came from PBMCs. V usage is TRBV7-9 and J usage is TRBJ2-1; D perhaps matches TRBD2 (5 bases). The CDR3 protein is CASSSTLLASYNEQFF. The DNA for the CDR3 is TGTGCCAGCAGCTCCACCCTGCTAGCTAGCTACAATGAGCAGTTCTTC. Full variable domain (rest looked up from reference TRBV7-9 and TRBJ2-1): DTGVSQNPRHKITKRGQNVTFRCDPISEHNRLYWYRQTLGQGPEFLTYFQNEAQLEKSRLLSDRFSAERPKGSFSTLEIQRTEQGDSAMYLCASSSTLLASYNEQFFGPGTRLTVL.